These T cell receptor beta chains were read from a single sample in a study of beta chain features in type 1 diabetes. The assay was immunoSEQ multiplex PCR, and TCRdb's table has in-frame clones only and misses some. The table includes 300,000 to 350,000 clones, around 15% detected once. Sequencing was performed on central memory CD4+ T cells from blood. These receptors all stem from a man aged 25-40 years in good health. Each CDR3 is given with its conserved first and last residue. The D gene is left open where the match is weak. Size is omitted from some rows. Given values are once, few, many or a class for expanded clones.

>TRBV29-1|TRBJ2-3|-|few
CSVEIVDTQYF
TGCAGCGTTGAAATAGTGGATACGCAGTATTTT
>TRBV14|TRBJ2-5|TRBD1|few
CASSSAGQGVPKTQETQYF
TGTGCCAGCAGCTCCGCCGGACAGGGCGTCCCAAAAACCCAAGAGACCCAGTACTTC
>TRBV2|TRBJ2-3|-|-
CASSEWASETWDTQYF
TGTGCCAGCAGTGAATGGGCTAGCGAAACATGGGATACGCAGTATTTT
>TRBV7-9|TRBJ1-1|-|-
CASSRALNTEAFF
TGTGCCAGCAGCCGGGCCCTGAACACTGAAGCTTTCTTT
>TRBV5-5|TRBJ2-1|-|-
CASSQELASYNEQFF
TGTGCCAGCAGCCAAGAGCTAGCTTCCTACAATGAGCAGTTCTTC
>TRBV19|TRBJ2-1|TRBD1|many
CASSIGRGQYNEQFF
TGTGCCAGTAGTATAGGAAGGGGGCAGTACAATGAGCAGTTCTTC
>TRBV10-3|TRBJ2-6|-|many
CAIALGGSGANVLTF
TGTGCCATCGCCCTGGGGGGATCTGGGGCCAACGTCCTGACTTTC
>TRBV6-5|TRBJ1-2|TRBD1|-
CASRTGDGYTF
TGTGCCAGCAGGACAGGGGATGGCTACACCTTC
>TRBV6-5|TRBJ1-1|TRBD1|-
CASSNRDRGAFF
TGTGCCAGCAGTAACCGGGACAGGGGAGCTTTCTTT
>TRBV30|TRBJ1-1|-|-
CALPRTPNTEAFF
TGTGCTTTGCCCCGGACACCGAACACTGAAGCTTTCTTT
>TRBV25-1|TRBJ2-2|-|-
CASLSRGTSNTGELFF
TGTGCCAGTCTCTCGAGGGGCACCTCGAACACCGGGGAGCTGTTTTTT
>TRBV30|TRBJ2-3|-|-
CAWSYGGATDTQYF
TGTGCCTGGAGTTACGGGGGAGCAACAGATACGCAGTATTTT
>TRBV29-1|TRBJ2-3|TRBD1|few
CSVTGGGNTQYF
TGCAGCGTGACAGGGGGTGGTAATACGCAGTATTTT
>TRBV11-2|TRBJ2-1|-|-
CASTPLASANNEQFF
TGTGCCAGCACGCCCTTGGCTAGCGCAAACAATGAGCAGTTCTTC
>TRBV10-3|TRBJ1-5|-|few
CAISDLKSNQPQHF
TGTGCCATCAGTGACCTCAAAAGCAATCAGCCCCAGCATTTT
>TRBV7-3|TRBJ2-2|TRBD1|-
CASSSGTGGGGELFF
TGTGCCAGCAGCTCCGGGACAGGGGGCGGCGGGGAGCTGTTTTTT
>TRBV27|TRBJ2-3|-|few
CASSLSLGTDTQYF
TGTGCCAGCAGTTTATCACTGGGCACAGATACGCAGTATTTT
>TRBV10-3|TRBJ2-4|-|-
CAISESNTLVAKNIQYF
TGTGCCATCAGTGAGTCTAACACCCTCGTAGCCAAAAACATTCAGTACTTC
>TRBV5-6|TRBJ1-2|TRBD1|few
CASSVGQLNYGYTF
TGTGCCAGCAGCGTGGGACAGCTCAACTATGGCTACACCTTC
>TRBV4-3|TRBJ2-1|-|few
CASSQDREGSEQFF
TGCGCCAGCAGCCAAGATCGAGAAGGGTCTGAGCAGTTCTTC
>TRBV7-6|TRBJ1-6|TRBD1|-
CASSSQGDNSPLHF
TGTGCCAGCAGTTCACAGGGGGATAATTCACCCCTCCACTTT
>TRBV11-2|TRBJ1-4|TRBD1|few
CASSLTTGREKLFF
TGTGCCAGCAGCCTAACGACAGGGCGTGAAAAACTGTTTTTT
>TRBV11-3|TRBJ2-2|-|many
CASSLIYTGELFF
TGTGCCAGCAGCTTAATTTATACCGGGGAGCTGTTTTTT
>TRBV6-5|TRBJ1-5|-|-
CASSYNRGAQPQHF
TGTGCCAGCAGTTACAATCGGGGCGCACAGCCCCAGCATTTT
>TRBV11-3|TRBJ2-5|-|few
CASSRQGMTQYF
TGTGCCAGCAGCCGGCAGGGTATGACCCAGTACTTC
>TRBV27|TRBJ1-1|-|-
CASRRASNTEAFF
TGTGCCAGCAGAAGGGCTTCCAACACTGAAGCTTTCTTT
>TRBV10-3|TRBJ2-7|TRBD1|few
CAITRTGGYEQYF
TGTGCCATCACCCGGACAGGGGGCTACGAGCAGTACTTC
>TRBV7-2|TRBJ2-1|TRBD2|few
CASTLAGGKSSSYNEQFF
TGTGCCAGCACCCTAGCGGGAGGTAAGAGTAGCTCCTACAATGAGCAGTTCTTC
>TRBV6-1|TRBJ2-1|TRBD2|-
CASSEDLAGFSEQFF
TGTGCCAGCAGTGAAGACCTAGCGGGATTCTCCGAGCAGTTCTTC
>TRBV5-4|TRBJ2-3|TRBD2|-
CASSQLTSGRDTQYF
TGCGCCAGCAGCCAACTAACTAGCGGGAGAGATACGCAGTATTTT
>TRBV30|TRBJ2-3|TRBD1|-
CAWSLRQGRTDTQYF
TGTGCCTGGAGTCTAAGACAGGGTCGTACAGATACGCAGTATTTT
>TRBV15|TRBJ2-3|TRBD1|few
CATSTRQGATDTQYF
TGTGCCACCAGCACTCGACAGGGGGCCACAGATACGCAGTATTTT
>TRBV19|TRBJ2-5|-|-
CASGPGSGETQYF
TGTGCCAGTGGGCCAGGGTCGGGGGAGACCCAGTACTTC
>TRBV7-2|TRBJ1-2|TRBD1|many
CASTGQGSYGYTF
TGTGCCAGCACAGGACAGGGGAGCTATGGCTACACCTTC
>TRBV7-9|TRBJ2-2|-|few
CASSLSRDGELFF
TGTGCCAGCAGCTTATCTAGGGACGGGGAGCTGTTTTTT
>TRBV7-9|TRBJ2-4|TRBD1|many
CASSSRGAKNIQYF
TGTGCCAGCAGTTCCAGGGGGGCCAAAAACATTCAGTACTTC
>TRBV11-2|TRBJ2-5|-|-
CASSLGQSKETQYF
TGTGCCAGCAGCTTAGGACAGTCCAAAGAGACCCAGTACTTC
>TRBV19|TRBJ1-1|-|-
CASSMGGGRTEAFF
TGTGCCAGTAGTATGGGAGGGGGGAGAACTGAAGCTTTCTTT
>TRBV7-6|TRBJ2-5|TRBD2|once
CASSLSSGGSETQYF
TGTGCCAGCAGCCTTTCTAGCGGGGGATCAGAGACCCAGTACTTC
>TRBV28|TRBJ1-5|-|many
CASSRSGARSNQPQHF
TGTGCCAGCAGTCGCTCCGGGGCACGTAGCAATCAGCCCCAGCATTTT
>TRBV2|TRBJ1-6|-|-
CATHRDPNSPLHF
TGTGCCACGCACCGGGATCCTAATTCACCCCTCCACTTT
>TRBV7-9|TRBJ1-1|-|few
CASSSTGVTEAFF
TGTGCCAGCAGCTCCACGGGCGTTACTGAAGCTTTCTTT
>TRBV30|TRBJ2-5|-|many
CAWSVRLRETQYF
TGTGCCTGGAGTGTCCGTCTGCGAGAGACCCAGTACTTC
>TRBV19|TRBJ2-4|-|-
CASSRRGEQNIQYF
TGTGCCAGTAGTCGGAGAGGGGAGCAAAACATTCAGTACTTC
>TRBV4-1|TRBJ1-2|-|few
CASSQDGFYGYTF
TGCGCCAGCAGCCAAGATGGCTTCTATGGCTACACCTTC
>TRBV29-1|TRBJ2-5|TRBD1|few
CSVETGGETQYF
TGCAGCGTTGAAACAGGGGGAGAGACCCAGTACTTC
>TRBV2|TRBJ2-3|-|-
CASSEARQGLTDTQYF
TGTGCCAGCAGTGAAGCGCGTCAGGGGTTGACAGATACGCAGTATTTT
>TRBV10-3|TRBJ1-2|-|many
CAINGNTGDFYTF
TGTGCCATCAACGGGAACACGGGGGACTTCTACACCTTC